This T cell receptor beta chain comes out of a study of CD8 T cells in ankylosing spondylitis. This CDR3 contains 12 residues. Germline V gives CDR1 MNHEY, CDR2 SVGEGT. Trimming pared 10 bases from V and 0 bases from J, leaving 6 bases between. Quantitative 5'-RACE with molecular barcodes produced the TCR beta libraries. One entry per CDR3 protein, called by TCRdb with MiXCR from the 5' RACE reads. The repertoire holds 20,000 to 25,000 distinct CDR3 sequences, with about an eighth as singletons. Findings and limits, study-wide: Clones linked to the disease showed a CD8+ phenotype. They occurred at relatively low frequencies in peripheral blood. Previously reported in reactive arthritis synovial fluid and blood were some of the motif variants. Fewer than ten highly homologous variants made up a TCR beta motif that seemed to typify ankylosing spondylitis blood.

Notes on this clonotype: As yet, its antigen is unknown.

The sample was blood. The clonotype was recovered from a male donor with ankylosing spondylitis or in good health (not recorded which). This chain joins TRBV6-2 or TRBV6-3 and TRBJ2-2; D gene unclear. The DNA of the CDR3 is TGTGCCACTGGGACGAACACCGGGGAGCTGTTTTTT. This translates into CATGTNTGELFF.